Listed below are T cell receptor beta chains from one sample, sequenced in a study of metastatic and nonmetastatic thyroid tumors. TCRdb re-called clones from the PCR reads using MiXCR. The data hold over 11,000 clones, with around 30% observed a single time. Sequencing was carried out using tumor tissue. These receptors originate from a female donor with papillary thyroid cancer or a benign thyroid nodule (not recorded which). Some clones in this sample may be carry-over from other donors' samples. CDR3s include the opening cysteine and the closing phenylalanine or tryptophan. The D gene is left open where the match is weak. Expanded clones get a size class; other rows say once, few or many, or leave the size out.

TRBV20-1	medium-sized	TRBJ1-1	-	CSARDPTQGPTEAFF	TGCAGTGCTAGAGATCCTACTCAGGGGCCCACTGAAGCTTTCTTT
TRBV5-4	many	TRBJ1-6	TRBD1	CASSPGQGSSNSPLHF	TGTGCCAGCAGCCCGGGACAGGGTTCTAGTAATTCACCCCTCCACTTT
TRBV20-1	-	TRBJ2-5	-	CSAKRRYRYQETQYF	TGCAGTGCTAAGCGCCGCTACAGGTACCAAGAGACCCAGTACTTC
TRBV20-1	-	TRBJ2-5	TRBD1	CSAYRSGTGKETQYF	TGCAGTGCTTACCGATCCGGGACAGGGAAAGAGACCCAGTACTTC
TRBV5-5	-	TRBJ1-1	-	CASSFGTEAEAFF	TGTGCCAGCAGCTTCGGGACTGAGGCTGAAGCTTTCTTT
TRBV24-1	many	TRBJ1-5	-	CATIAITGNQPQHF	TGTGCCACCATCGCAATCACTGGCAATCAGCCCCAGCATTTT
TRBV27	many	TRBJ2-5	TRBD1	CASSRDRGWETQYF	TGTGCCAGCAGCAGGGACAGGGGATGGGAGACCCAGTACTTC
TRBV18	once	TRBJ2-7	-	CASSPNAASSLYEQYF	TGTGCCAGCTCACCCAACGCCGCTAGCAGCCTCTACGAGCAGTACTTC
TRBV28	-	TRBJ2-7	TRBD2	CASSLFPASGPQSYEQYF	TGTGCCAGCAGTTTATTCCCGGCTAGCGGGCCCCAGTCCTACGAGCAGTACTTC
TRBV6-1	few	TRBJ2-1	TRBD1	CASSARTGDTNEQFF	TGTGCCAGCAGTGCGAGGACAGGGGATACCAATGAGCAGTTCTTC
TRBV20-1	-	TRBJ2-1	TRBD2	CSARVGTSLNEQFF	TGCAGTGCTAGAGTGGGGACTAGCCTCAATGAGCAGTTCTTC
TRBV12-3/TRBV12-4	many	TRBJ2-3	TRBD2	CASNGLAGSTDTQYF	TGTGCCAGCAACGGACTAGCGGGGAGCACAGATACGCAGTATTTT
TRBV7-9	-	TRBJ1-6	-	CASSLGGQGNSPLHF	TGTGCCAGCAGCTTAGGCGGGCAGGGAAATTCACCCCTCCACTTT
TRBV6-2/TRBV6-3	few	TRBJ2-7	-	CASGTYEQYF	TGTGCCAGCGGAACCTACGAGCAGTACTTC
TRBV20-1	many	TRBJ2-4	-	CSARYSPKNIQYF	TGCAGTGCTAGATACAGCCCCAAAAACATTCAGTACTTC
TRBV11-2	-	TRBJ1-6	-	CASSPENYSPLHF	TGTGCCAGCAGCCCAGAGAATTATTCACCCCTCCACTTT
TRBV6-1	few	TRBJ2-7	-	CASIRLVTGSYEQYF	TGTGCCAGCATCCGCCTTGTAACAGGTTCCTACGAGCAGTACTTC
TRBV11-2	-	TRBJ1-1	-	CASSLSGVAGTEAFF	TGTGCCAGCAGCTTATCGGGGGTGGCAGGGACTGAAGCTTTCTTT
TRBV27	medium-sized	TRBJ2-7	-	CASSWDSGRTYEQYF	TGTGCCAGCAGTTGGGATTCTGGGAGAACCTACGAGCAGTACTTC
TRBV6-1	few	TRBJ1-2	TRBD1	CASRAPDREYGYTF	TGTGCCAGCAGAGCACCGGACAGGGAATATGGCTACACCTTC
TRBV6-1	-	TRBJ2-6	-	CASSSPQASGANVLTF	TGTGCCAGCAGCAGCCCCCAGGCGTCTGGGGCCAACGTCCTGACTTTC
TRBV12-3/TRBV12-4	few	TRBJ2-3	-	CASRGTDSESTDTQYF	TGTGCCAGCCGAGGGACCGACAGTGAGTCCACAGATACGCAGTATTTT
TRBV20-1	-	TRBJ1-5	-	CSARDLVDTDQPQHF	TGCAGTGCTAGAGATCTGGTGGACACCGATCAGCCCCAGCATTTT
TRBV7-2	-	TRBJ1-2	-	CASSLARGGVYGYTF	TGTGCCAGCAGCTTAGCGCGGGGGGGCGTTTATGGCTACACCTTC
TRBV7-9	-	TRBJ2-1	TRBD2	CASSIGTSHEQFF	TGTGCCAGCAGCATAGGGACTAGCCATGAGCAGTTCTTC
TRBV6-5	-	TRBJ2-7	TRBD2	CASSDRLAGDYEQYF	TGTGCCAGCAGTGACCGACTAGCTGGAGACTACGAGCAGTACTTC
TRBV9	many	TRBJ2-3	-	CASSASVGSLLDTQYF	TGTGCCAGCAGCGCCTCTGTTGGTAGCCTACTGGATACGCAGTATTTT
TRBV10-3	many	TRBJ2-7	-	CAISEPVLDEQYF	TGTGCCATCAGTGAGCCCGTTTTAGATGAGCAGTACTTC
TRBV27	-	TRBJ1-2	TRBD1	CASSLTGGNGYTF	TGTGCCAGCAGTCTCACAGGGGGAAATGGCTACACCTTC
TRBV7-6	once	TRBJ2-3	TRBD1	CASSFRLTGGPTDTQYF	TGTGCCAGCAGCTTCCGACTGACAGGGGGCCCCACAGATACGCAGTATTTT
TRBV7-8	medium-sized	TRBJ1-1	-	CASSPPSRQKNTEAFF	TGTGCCAGCAGCCCCCCTTCCCGGCAAAAGAACACTGAAGCTTTCTTT
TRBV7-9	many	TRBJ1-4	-	CASSLDAETNEKLFF	TGTGCCAGCAGCTTAGATGCCGAAACTAATGAAAAACTGTTTTTT
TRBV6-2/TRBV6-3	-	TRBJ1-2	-	CASSASTNYGYTF	TGTGCCAGCAGTGCCTCAACTAACTATGGCTACACCTTC
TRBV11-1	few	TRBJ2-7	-	CASSLTNYEQYF	TGTGCCAGCAGTCTTACCAACTACGAGCAGTACTTC
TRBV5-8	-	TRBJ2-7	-	CASSRPLYTSSYEQYF	TGTGCCAGCAGCCGTCCACTCTACACCTCTTCCTACGAGCAGTACTTC
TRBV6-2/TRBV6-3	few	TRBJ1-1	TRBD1	CASSRTGPEAFF	TGTGCCAGCAGCAGGACAGGACCCGAAGCTTTCTTT
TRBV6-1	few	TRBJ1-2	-	CASGSSTNYGYTF	TGTGCCAGCGGTTCAAGTACTAACTATGGTTACACCTTC
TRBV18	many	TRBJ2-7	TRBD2	CASSPQLAGSYEQYF	TGTGCCAGCTCACCACAACTAGCGGGCTCCTACGAGCAGTACTTC
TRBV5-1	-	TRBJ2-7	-	CASSLAPSKPYEQYF	TGCGCCAGCAGCTTGGCCCCTAGCAAACCCTACGAGCAGTACTTC
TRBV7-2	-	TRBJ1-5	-	CASSLGSARNQPQHF	TGTGCCAGCAGCTTAGGGTCAGCTCGCAATCAGCCCCAGCATTTT
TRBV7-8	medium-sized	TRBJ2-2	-	CASRDEGKDTGELFF	TGTGCCAGCAGAGACGAGGGGAAAGACACCGGGGAGCTGTTTTTT
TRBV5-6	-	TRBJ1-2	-	CASSLGGPGYTF	TGTGCCAGCAGCTTGGGTGGCCCCGGCTACACCTTC
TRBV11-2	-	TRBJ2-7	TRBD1	CASSLPGGQGFPEQYF	TGTGCCAGCAGCTTGCCTGGGGGACAGGGTTTTCCCGAGCAGTACTTC
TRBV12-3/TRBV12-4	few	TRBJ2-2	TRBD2	CASSRPLAGVVTGELFF	TGTGCCAGCAGCCGACCCCTAGCGGGAGTAGTTACCGGGGAGCTGTTTTTT
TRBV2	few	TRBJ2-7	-	CASRGGLNEQYF	TGTGCCAGCAGGGGTGGGCTAAACGAGCAGTACTTC
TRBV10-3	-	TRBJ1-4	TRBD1	CAISATGGATNEKLFF	TGTGCCATCAGCGCCACAGGGGGAGCAACTAATGAAAAACTGTTTTTT
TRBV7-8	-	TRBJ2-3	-	CASSLRLRVGVTDTQYF	TGTGCCAGCAGCTTAAGGCTTCGGGTGGGGGTTACAGATACGCAGTATTTT
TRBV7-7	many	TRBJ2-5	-	CASSLGRQILETQYF	TGTGCCAGCAGCTTAGGACGACAGATCTTGGAGACCCAGTACTTC
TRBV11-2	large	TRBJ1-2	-	CASSLWEYGYTF	TGTGCCAGCAGCTTGTGGGAGTATGGCTACACCTTC
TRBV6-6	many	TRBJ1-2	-	CASSYSFGLDGYTF	TGTGCCAGCAGTTACTCGTTCGGTTTAGATGGCTACACCTTC